The 8 T cell receptor beta chains below come from one sample, sequenced in a study of T-cell memory formation after mild COVID-19. TCRdb analysed the 5' RACE reads with MiXCR anew, one entry per CDR3 protein. This sample yields around 200,000 distinct CDR3 sequences, of which more than 9% are seen a single time; approximately 3% belongs to the top ten. Sequencing used PBMCs or a T cell subset sorted from them (not recorded which). The receptors shown here come from a man between 18 and 35 years old who had mild COVID-19 (a few samples of this study predate the infection). Cell type and time point are not known.

This clonotype was detected ten times or more. The V and J genes are TRBV7-2 and TRBJ1-2; no firm D call. V lost 0 bases to trimming and J lost 0 bases, with 8 bases between them. The CDR3 loop spans 15 amino acids. Germline CDR1 is SGHTA and CDR2 is FQGNSA. CDR3 in DNA: TGTGCCAGCAGCTTAGCTATCCAATCTAACTATGGCTACACCTTC. Residues: CASSLAIQSNYGYTF.

This rearrangement joins TRBV18 to TRBJ1-2; D is possibly TRBD1 (6 bases). This CDR3 region has 15 residues. V lost 3 bases, J lost 7 bases, and 18 bases lay in between. Germline loops: CDR1 KGHSH, CDR2 LQKENI. The DNA of the CDR3 is TGTGCCAGCTCACCTGGGACACCACCCTCGTTTGGCTACACCTTC. Translated: CASSPGTPPSFGYTF. The whole variable domain, remainder taken from reference TRBV18 and TRBJ1-2, is NAGVMQNPRHLVRRRGQEARLRCSPMKGHSHVYWYRQLPEEGLKFMVYLQKENIIDESGMPKERFSAEFPKEGPSILRIQQVVRGDSAAYFCASSPGTPPSFGYTFGSGTRLTVV.

The chain carries TRBV20-1 and TRBJ1-1, with D hard to call. The CDR3 covers 13 residues. Germline lookup yields CDR1 DFQATT and CDR2 SNEGSKA (reference sequence). V shed 0 bases and J shed 1 base, with 6 bases lying between them. CDR3 region: CSARDGGNTEAFF. CDR3 DNA: TGCAGTGCTAGAGACGGAGGGAACACTGAAGCTTTCTTT.

This clonotype turned up a few times. This chain uses TRBV7-9 with TRBJ2-3; D remains ambiguous. The V and J ends lost 6 bases and 2 bases respectively, with 12 bases between them. Germline CDR1 and CDR2: SEHNR and FQNEAQ (reference sequence). The CDR3 totals 14 residues. The CDR3 region is CASSLNLATDTQYF. The CDR3 nucleotides are TGTGCCAGCAGTTTAAACTTGGCCACAGATACGCAGTATTTT.

This clonotype was detected only a few times. J is TRBJ2-3 and V is TRBV6-2 or TRBV6-3; maybe TRBD2 (6 bases). Germline-derived CDR1 and CDR2 are MNHEY and SVGEGT. Deletions cut 6 bases from V and 3 bases from J, with 13 bases between. This CDR3 region has 14 residues. The CDR3 nucleotides read TGTGCCAGCAGACGACTAGTCGCTACAGATACGCAGTATTTT. Protein: CASRRLVATDTQYF.

This clonotype was seen more than once but under ten times. The chain employs TRBV4-1 and TRBJ1-5, with D possibly TRBD1 on 6 matching bases. V lost 3 bases to trimming and J lost 5 bases, with 14 bases between them. This CDR3 spans 15 amino acids. Looked up from germline, CDR1 is MGHRA and CDR2 is YSYEKL. The CDR3, as DNA: TGCGCCAGCAGCCATCCCGGGACACGGTATCAGCCCCAGCATTTT. This gives the protein CASSHPGTRYQPQHF.

The chain carries TRBV28 and TRBJ2-1; D remains ambiguous. The germline V and J ends were trimmed by 6 bases and 0 bases, with 15 bases remaining between them. The CDR3 runs 16 residues. The V gene's germline CDR1 is MDHEN and CDR2 SYDVKM. This CDR3 is CASSPIVGGSYNEQFF. CDR3 DNA: TGTGCCAGCAGCCCTATCGTCGGCGGCTCCTACAATGAGCAGTTCTTC.

A few counts support this clonotype. This chain uses TRBV5-1 with TRBJ2-7; the match to TRBD1 covers 7 bases. The trim removed 0 bases at V and 3 bases at J, leaving 6 bases unmatched. Germline V lookup: CDR1 SGHRS, CDR2 YFSETQ. The CDR3 loop spans 15 amino acids. CDR3 sequence (DNA): TGCGCCAGCAGCTTGGGACCCGGGACAGACTACGAGCAGTACTTC. It specifies CASSLGPGTDYEQYF.